This T cell receptor beta chain emerged from a study of CD8 T cells in Susac syndrome. RNA amounts of 0.5 to 1 ug underwent reverse transcription with random hexamers. TCRdb re-analysed the immunoSEQ multiplex PCR reads in MiXCR, keeping a single row per CDR3 protein. The sample shows hundreds of thousands of distinct CDR3 sequences, 65% to 90% of them seen only once. Germline V lookup: CDR1 SEHNR, CDR2 FQNEAQ (reference sequence). The V gene lost 4 bases and the J gene lost 5 bases, with 11 bases spanning the gap. There are 14 residues in the CDR3. Sequences were obtained from CD8+ T cells from PBMCs. The V call is TRBV7-9, the J call TRBJ1-4; D unclear. The TCR comes from a human donor with multiple sclerosis. The CDR3 DNA is TGTGCCAGCAGCTATGGACGGAGCAATGAAAAACTGTTTTTT. It specifies CASSYGRSNEKLFF.